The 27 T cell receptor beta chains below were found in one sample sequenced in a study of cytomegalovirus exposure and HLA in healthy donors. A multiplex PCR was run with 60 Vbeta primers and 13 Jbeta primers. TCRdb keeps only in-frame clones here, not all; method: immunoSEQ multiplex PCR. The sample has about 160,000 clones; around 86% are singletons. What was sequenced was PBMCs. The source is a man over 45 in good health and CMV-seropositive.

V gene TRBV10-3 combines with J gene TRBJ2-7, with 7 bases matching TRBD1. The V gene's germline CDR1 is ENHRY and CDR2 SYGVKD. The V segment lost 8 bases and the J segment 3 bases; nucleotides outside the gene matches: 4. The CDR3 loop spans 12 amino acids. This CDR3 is CAIRDRNYEQYF. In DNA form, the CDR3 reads TGTGCCATCCGGGACAGAAACTACGAGCAGTACTTC.

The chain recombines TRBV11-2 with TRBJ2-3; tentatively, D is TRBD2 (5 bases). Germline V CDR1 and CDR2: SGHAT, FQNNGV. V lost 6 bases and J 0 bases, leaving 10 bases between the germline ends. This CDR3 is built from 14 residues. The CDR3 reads CASSPTGSTDTQYF. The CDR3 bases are TGTGCCAGCAGTCCGACGGGAAGCACAGATACGCAGTATTTT.

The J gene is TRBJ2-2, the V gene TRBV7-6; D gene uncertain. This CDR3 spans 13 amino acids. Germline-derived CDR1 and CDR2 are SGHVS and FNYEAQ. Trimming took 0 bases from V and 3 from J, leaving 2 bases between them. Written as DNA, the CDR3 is TGTGCCAGCAGCTTAGCCGACACCGGGGAGCTGTTTTTT. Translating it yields CASSLADTGELFF.

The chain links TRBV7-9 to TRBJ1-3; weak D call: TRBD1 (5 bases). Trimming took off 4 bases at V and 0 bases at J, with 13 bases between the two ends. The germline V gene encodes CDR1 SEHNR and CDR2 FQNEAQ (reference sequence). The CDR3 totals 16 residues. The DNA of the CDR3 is TGTGCCAGCAGCTCCTTGGGACTGAGCTCTGGAAACACCATATATTTT. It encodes CASSSLGLSSGNTIYF.

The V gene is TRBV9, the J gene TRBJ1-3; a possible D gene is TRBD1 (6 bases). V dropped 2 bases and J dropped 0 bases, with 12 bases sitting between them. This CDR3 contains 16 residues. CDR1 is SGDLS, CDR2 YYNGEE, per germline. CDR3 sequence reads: CASSVGTDSSGNTIYF. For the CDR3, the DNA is TGTGCCAGCAGCGTCGGGACGGACAGCTCTGGAAACACCATATATTTT.

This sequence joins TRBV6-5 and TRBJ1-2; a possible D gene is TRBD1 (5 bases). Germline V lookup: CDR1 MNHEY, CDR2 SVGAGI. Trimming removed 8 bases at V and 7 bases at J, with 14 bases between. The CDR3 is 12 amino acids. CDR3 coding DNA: TGTGCCAGCGGGGCCCTGTCTTTTGGCTACACCTTC. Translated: CASGALSFGYTF.

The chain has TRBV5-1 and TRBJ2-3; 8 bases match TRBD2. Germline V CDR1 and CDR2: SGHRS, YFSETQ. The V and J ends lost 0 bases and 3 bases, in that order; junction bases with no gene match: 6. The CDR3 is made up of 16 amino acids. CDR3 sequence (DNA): TGCGCCAGCAGCTTGGGGGTAGCGGGGATGACAGATACGCAGTATTTT. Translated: CASSLGVAGMTDTQYF.

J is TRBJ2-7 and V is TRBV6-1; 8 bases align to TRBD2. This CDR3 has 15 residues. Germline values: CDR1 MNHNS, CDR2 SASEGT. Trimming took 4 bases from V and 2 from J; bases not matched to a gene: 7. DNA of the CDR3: TGTGCCAGCAGTGGAGCAGCGGGGGCTACCTACGAGCAGTACTTC. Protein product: CASSGAAGATYEQYF.

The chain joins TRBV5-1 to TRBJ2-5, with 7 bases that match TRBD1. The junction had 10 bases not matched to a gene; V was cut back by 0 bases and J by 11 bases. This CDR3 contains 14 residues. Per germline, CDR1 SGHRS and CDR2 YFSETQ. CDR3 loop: CASSLGQGGREQYF. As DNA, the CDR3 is TGCGCCAGCAGCTTGGGACAGGGCGGGCGAGAGCAGTACTTC.

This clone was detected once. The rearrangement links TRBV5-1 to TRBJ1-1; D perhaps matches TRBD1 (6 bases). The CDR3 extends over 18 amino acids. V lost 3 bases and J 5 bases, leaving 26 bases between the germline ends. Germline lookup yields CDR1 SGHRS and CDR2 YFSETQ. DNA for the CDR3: TGCGCCAGCAGCTCAGGGGATGACTGGAGACAGGTTAGAACTGAAGCTTTCTTT. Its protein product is CASSSGDDWRQVRTEAFF.

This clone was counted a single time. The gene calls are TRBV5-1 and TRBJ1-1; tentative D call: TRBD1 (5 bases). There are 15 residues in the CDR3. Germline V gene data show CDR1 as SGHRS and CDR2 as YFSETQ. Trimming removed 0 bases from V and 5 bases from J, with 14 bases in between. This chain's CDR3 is CASSLVQGSRTEAFF. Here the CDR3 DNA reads TGCGCCAGCAGCTTGGTTCAGGGAAGTCGGACTGAAGCTTTCTTT.

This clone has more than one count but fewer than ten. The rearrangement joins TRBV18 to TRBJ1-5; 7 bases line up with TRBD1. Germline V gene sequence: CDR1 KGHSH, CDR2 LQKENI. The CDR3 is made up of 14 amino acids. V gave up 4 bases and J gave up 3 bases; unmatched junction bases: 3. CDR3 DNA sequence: TGTGCCAGCTCACTGGGACAGTTCAATCAGCCCCAGCATTTT. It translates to CASSLGQFNQPQHF.

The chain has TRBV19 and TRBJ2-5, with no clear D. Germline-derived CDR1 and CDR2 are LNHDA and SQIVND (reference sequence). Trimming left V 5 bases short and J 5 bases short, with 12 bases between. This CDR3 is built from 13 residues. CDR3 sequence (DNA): TGTGCCAGTAGTGGTACTATCCGGGAGACCCAGTACTTC. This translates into CASSGTIRETQYF.

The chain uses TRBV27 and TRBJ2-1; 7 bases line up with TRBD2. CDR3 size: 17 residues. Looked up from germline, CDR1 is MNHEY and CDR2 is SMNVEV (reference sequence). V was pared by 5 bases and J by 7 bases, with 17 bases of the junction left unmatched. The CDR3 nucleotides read TGTGCCAGCAGTCCCCGACGGGGGGTGCCTCTGGGAAATGAGCAGTTCTTC. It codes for CASSPRRGVPLGNEQFF.

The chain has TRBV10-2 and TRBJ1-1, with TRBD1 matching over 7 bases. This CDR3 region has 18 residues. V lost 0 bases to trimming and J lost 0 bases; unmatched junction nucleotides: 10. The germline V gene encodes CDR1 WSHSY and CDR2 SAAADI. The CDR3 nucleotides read TGCGCCAGCAGTGAGTCGGGCAGGGGGTCTGTTATGAACACTGAAGCTTTCTTT. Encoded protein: CASSESGRGSVMNTEAFF.

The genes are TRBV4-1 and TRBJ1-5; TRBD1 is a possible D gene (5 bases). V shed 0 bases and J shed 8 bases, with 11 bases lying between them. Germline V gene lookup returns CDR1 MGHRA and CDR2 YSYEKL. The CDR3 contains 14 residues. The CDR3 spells CASSQDRVYEPQHF. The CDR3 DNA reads TGCGCCAGCAGCCAAGACAGGGTTTACGAGCCCCAGCATTTT.

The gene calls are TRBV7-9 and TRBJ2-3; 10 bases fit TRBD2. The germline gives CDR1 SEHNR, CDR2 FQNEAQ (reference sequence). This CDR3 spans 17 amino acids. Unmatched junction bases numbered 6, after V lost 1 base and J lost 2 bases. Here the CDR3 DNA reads TGTGCCAGCAGCTTAGAGGGACTAGCGATCCCCACAGATACGCAGTATTTT. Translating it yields CASSLEGLAIPTDTQYF.

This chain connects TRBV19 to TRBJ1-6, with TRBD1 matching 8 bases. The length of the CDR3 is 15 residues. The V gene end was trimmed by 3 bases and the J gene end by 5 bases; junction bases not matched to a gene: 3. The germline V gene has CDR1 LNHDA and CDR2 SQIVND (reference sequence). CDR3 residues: CASSIQGADNSPLHF. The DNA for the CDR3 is TGTGCCAGTAGTATCCAGGGGGCCGATAATTCACCCCTCCACTTT.

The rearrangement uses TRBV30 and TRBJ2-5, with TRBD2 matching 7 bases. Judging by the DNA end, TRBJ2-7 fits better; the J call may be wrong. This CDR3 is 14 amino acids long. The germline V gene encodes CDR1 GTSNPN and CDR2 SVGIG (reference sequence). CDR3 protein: CAWSVVLAADEQYF. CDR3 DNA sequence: TGTGCCTGGAGTGTTGTCCTAGCGGCCGACGAGCAGTACTTC.

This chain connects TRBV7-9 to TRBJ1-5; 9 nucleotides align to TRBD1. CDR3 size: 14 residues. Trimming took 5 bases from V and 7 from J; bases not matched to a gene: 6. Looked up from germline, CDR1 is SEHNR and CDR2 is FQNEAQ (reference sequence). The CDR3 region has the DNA TGTGCCAGCAGCCAACAGGGGGCAAACCAGCCCCAGCATTTT. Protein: CASSQQGANQPQHF.

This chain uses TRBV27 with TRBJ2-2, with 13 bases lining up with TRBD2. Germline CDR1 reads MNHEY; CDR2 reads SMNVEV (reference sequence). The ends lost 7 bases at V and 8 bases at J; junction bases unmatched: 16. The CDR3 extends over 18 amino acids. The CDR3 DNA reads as TGTGCCAGCACTTTTACGGGACTGGGGACTAGCGGGATGGGGGAGCTGTTTTTT. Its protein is CASTFTGLGTSGMGELFF.

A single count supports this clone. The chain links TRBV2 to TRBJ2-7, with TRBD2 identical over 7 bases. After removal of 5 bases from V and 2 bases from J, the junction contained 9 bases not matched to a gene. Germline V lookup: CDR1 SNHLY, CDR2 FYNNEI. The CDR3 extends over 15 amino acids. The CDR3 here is CASSNNRDYTYEQYF. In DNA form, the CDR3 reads TGTGCCAGCAGTAACAACCGGGACTATACCTACGAGCAGTACTTC.

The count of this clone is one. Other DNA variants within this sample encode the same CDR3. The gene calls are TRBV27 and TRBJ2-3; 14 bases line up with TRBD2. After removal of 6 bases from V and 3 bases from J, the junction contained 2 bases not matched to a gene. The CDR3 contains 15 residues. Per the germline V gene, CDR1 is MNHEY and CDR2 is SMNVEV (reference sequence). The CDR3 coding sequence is TGTGCCAGCAGAGGACTAGCGGGAGGTACAGATACGCAGTATTTT. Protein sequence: CASRGLAGGTDTQYF.

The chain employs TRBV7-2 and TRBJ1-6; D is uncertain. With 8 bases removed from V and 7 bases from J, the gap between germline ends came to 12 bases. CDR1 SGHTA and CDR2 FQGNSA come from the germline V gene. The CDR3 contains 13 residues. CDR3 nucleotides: TGTGCCAGCGGTCAGATTATAAATTCACCCCTCCACTTT. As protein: CASGQIINSPLHF.

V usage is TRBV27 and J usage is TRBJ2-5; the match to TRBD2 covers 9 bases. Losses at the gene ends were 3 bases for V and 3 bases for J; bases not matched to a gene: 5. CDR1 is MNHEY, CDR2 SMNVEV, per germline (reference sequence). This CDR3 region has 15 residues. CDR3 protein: CASSFFASGKETQYF. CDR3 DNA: TGTGCCAGCAGTTTTTTCGCTAGCGGGAAAGAGACCCAGTACTTC.

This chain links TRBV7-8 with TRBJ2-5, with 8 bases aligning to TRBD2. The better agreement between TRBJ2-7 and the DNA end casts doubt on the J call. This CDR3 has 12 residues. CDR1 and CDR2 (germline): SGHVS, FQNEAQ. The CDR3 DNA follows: TGTGCCAGCCGACGGGGGGGCTACGAGCAGTACTTC. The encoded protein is CASRRGGYEQYF.

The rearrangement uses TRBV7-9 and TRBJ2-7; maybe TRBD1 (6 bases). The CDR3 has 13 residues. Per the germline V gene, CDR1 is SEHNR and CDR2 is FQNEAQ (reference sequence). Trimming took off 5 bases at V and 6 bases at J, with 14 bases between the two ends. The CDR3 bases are TGTGCCAGCAGCCGCCTCACAGGGATCGAGCAGTACTTC. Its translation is CASSRLTGIEQYF.